The clone carrying this TCR beta chain was counted between two and nine times. Each CDR3 protein gets one entry after TCRdb re-called the RT-PCR reads with MiXCR. The sample consists of more than 550,000 distinct CDR3 sequences, 13% to 15% of them appearing once. The CDR3 spans 15 residues. V gave up 3 bases and J gave up 0 bases, with 9 bases separating them. This clonotype originated in a female donor in good health, serving as a healthy control. The chain employs TRBV12-3 or TRBV12-4 and TRBJ1-5; no reliable D call. Material: memory CD4+ T cells from blood. The CDR3, as DNA: TGTGCCAGCAGTTTGGATGGGGTTAGCAATCAGCCCCAGCATTTT. Amino acid sequence: CASSLDGVSNQPQHF.